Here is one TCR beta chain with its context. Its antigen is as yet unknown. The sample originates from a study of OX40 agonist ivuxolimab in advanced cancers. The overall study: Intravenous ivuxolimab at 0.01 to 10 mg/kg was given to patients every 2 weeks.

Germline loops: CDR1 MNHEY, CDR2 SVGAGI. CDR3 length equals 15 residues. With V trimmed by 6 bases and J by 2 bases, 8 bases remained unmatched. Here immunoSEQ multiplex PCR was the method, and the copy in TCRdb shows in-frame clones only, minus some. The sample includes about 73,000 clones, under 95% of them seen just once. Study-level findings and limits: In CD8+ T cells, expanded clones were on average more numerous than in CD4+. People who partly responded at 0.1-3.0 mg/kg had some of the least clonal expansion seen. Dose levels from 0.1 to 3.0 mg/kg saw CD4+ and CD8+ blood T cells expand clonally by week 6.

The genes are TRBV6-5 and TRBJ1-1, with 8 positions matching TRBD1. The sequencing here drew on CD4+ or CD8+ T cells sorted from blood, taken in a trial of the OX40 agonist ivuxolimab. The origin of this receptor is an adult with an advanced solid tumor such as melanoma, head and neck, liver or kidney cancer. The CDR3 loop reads CASRINQGANTEAFF. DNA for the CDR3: TGTGCCAGCAGGATCAATCAGGGGGCAAACACTGAAGCTTTCTTT.